At least ten counts were recorded for the clone carrying this T cell receptor (beta chain). Amplification of TCR alpha and beta CDR3 regions from RNA used iRepertoire nested multiplex PCR. Tissue mRNA or PBMC total RNA, 100-400 ng, went into one-step reverse transcription and amplification. MiXCR, run by TCRdb on the multiplex PCR reads, gives a single entry per CDR3 protein. The sample lists 160,000 or so distinct CDR3 sequences, about 40% seen once, with around 5% in the top ten. From germline, CDR1 is KGHDR and CDR2 SFDVKD. V was pared by 7 bases and J by 5 bases, with 9 bases of the junction left unmatched. This CDR3 is 16 amino acids long. The data were taken from a study of glioma-infiltrating T cells.

The origin of this receptor is a human donor with low-grade glioma or glioblastoma, undergoing nonglioma brain surgery, or in good health (not recorded which). The sample was glioma tissue, nonneoplastic brain tissue, or PBMCs (not recorded which). The chain is built from TRBV24-1 and TRBJ2-2; 10 bases are a match to TRBD1. The CDR3 sequence: CATSSEGQGKTGELFF. DNA for the CDR3: TGTGCCACCAGCAGTGAGGGACAGGGGAAGACCGGGGAGCTGTTTTTT.